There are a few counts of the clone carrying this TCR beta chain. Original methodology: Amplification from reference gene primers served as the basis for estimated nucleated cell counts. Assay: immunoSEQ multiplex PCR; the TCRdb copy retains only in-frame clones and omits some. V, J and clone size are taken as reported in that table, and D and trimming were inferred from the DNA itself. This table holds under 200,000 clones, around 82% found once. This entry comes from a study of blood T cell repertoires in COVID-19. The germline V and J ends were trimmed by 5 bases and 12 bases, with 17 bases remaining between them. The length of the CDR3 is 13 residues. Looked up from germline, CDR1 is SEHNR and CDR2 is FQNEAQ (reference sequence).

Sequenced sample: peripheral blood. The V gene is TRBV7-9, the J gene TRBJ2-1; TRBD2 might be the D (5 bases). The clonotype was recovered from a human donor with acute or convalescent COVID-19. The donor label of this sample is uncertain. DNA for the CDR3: TGTGCCAGCAGCCCAGAACCAGGAGGAGGGCAGTTCTTC. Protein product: CASSPEPGGGQFF.